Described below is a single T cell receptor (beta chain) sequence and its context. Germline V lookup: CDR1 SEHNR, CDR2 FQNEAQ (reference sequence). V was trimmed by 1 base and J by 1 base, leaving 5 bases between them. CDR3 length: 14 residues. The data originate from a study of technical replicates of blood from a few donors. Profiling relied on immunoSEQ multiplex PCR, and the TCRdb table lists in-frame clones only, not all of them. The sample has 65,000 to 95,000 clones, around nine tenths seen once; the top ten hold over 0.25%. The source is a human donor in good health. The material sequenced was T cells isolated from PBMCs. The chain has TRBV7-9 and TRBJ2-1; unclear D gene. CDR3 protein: CASSLGQSYNEQFF. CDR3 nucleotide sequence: TGTGCCAGCAGCTTAGGGCAGTCCTACAATGAGCAGTTCTTC.